This T cell receptor (beta chain) is from a study of CD8 T cells in ankylosing spondylitis. TCRdb analysed the 5' RACE reads with MiXCR anew, one entry per CDR3 protein. Of 750,000 to 850,000 distinct CDR3 sequences listed, about 12% are singletons. This clonotype was seen only a few times. Antigen unknown. Looked up from germline, CDR1 is SEHNR and CDR2 is FQNEAQ (reference sequence). The length of the CDR3 is 17 residues. V was pared by 3 bases and J by 4 bases, with 14 bases of the junction left unmatched. Findings and caveats of the study: A TCR beta motif of about eight highly homologous variants appeared characteristic of ankylosing spondylitis blood.

The clonotype was recovered from a male donor with ankylosing spondylitis. Material for sequencing was blood, either unsorted or a sorted T cell fraction (not recorded which). The genes are TRBV7-9 and TRBJ2-5, with TRBD1 matching 7 bases. This CDR3 is CASSFRDSPKWGETQYF. CDR3 sequence (DNA): TGTGCCAGCAGCTTCCGGGACAGCCCTAAATGGGGAGAGACCCAGTACTTC.